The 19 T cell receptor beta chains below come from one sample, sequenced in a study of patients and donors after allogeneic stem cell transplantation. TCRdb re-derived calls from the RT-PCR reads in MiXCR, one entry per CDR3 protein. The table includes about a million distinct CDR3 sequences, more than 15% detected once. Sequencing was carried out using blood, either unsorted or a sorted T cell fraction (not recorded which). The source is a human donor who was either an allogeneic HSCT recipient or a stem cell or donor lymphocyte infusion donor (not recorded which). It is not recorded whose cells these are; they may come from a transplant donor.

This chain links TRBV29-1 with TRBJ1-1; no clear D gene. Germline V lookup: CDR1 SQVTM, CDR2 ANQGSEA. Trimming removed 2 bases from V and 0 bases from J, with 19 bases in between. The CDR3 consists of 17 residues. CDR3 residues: CSVEPTGSGGMNTEAFF. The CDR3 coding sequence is TGCAGCGTTGAACCGACGGGGTCAGGAGGCATGAACACTGAAGCTTTCTTT.

This CDR3 is CASSSPLVRNTEAFF. In DNA form, the CDR3 reads TGTGCCAGCAGTTCTCCCCTCGTGAGGAACACTGAAGCTTTCTTT. V gene TRBV12-3 or TRBV12-4 combines with J gene TRBJ1-1; D is unclear. V lost 4 bases, J lost 1 base, and 13 bases lay in between. CDR3 length equals 15 residues.

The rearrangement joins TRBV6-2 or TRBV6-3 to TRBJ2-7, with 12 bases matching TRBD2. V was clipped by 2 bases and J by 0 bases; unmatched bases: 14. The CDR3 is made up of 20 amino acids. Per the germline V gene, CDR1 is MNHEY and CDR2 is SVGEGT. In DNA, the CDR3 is TGTGCCAGCAGTTACCGGCTAGCGGGGGGGCTTACGACAGACTCCTACGAGCAGTACTTC. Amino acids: CASSYRLAGGLTTDSYEQYF.

In DNA, the CDR3 is TGTGCCAGCAGCAAGGCGACGGGTTACAATGAGCAGTTCTTC. Translating gives CASSKATGYNEQFF. The J gene is TRBJ2-1, the V gene TRBV7-3; D is ambiguous. The CDR3 has 14 amino acids. The V end was cut by 5 bases, the J end by 4 bases, with 12 bases between. Per the germline V gene, CDR1 is SGHTA and CDR2 is FQGTGA.

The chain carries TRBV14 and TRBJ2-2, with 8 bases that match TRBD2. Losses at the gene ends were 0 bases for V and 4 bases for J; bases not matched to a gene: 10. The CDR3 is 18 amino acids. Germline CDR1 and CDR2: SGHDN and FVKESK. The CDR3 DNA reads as TGTGCCAGCAGCCAAGATTGGGGACTAGTCGATCCCACCGGGGAGCTGTTTTTT. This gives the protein CASSQDWGLVDPTGELFF.

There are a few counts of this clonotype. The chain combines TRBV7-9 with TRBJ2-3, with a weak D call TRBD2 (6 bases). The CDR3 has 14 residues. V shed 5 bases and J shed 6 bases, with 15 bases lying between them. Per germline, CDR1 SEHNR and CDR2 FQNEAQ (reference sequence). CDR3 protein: CASSRDSPRDTQYF. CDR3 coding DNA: TGTGCCAGCAGCCGGGACTCGCCACGGGATACGCAGTATTTT.

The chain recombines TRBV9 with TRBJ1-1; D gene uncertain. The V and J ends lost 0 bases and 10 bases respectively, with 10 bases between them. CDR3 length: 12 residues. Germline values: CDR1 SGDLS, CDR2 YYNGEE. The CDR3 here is CASSVDGYGAFF. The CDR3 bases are TGTGCCAGCAGCGTAGACGGGTATGGAGCTTTCTTT.

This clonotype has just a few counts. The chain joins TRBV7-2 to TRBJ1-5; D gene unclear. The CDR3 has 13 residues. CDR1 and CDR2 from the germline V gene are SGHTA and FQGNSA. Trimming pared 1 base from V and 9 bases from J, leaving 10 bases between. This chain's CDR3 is CASSLELGLPQHF. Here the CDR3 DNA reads TGTGCCAGCAGCTTAGAATTAGGGTTGCCCCAGCATTTT.

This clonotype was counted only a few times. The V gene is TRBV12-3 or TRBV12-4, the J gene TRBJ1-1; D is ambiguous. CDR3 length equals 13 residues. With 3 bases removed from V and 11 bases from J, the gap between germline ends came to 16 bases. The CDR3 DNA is TGTGCCAGCAGTTTTACTGGGTTTGGTGATGCTTTCTTT. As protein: CASSFTGFGDAFF.

CDR3 sequence (DNA): TGTGCCACCAGTGGCGGGCCTAATAGCAATCAGCCCCAGCATTTT. It is translated as CATSGGPNSNQPQHF. The chain employs TRBV24-1 and TRBJ1-5; no clear D. Germline CDR1 is KGHDR and CDR2 is SFDVKD. CDR3 length equals 15 residues. Between the trimmed V and J ends, which lost 5 bases and 0 bases, there was a span of 10 bases.

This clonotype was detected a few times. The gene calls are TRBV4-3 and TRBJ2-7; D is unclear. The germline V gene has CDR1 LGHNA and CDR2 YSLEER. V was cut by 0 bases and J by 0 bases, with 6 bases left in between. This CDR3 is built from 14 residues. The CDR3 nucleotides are TGCGCCAGCAGCCAAGAGCCCTTCTCCTACGAGCAGTACTTC. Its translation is CASSQEPFSYEQYF.

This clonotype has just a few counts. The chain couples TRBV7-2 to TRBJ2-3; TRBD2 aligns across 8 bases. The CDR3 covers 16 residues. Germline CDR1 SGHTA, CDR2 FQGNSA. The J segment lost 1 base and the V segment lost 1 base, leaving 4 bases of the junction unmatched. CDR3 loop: CASSLVPGGGTDTQYF. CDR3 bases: TGTGCCAGCAGCTTAGTACCCGGGGGGGGCACAGATACGCAGTATTTT.

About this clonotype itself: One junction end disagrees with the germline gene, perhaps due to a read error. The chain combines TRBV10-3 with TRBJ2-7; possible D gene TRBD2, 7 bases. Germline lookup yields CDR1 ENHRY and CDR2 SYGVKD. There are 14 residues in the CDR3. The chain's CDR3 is CAIGGGGSSCEQYF. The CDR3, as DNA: TGTGCCATCGGGGGCGGGGGAAGCTCCTGCGAGCAGTACTTC.

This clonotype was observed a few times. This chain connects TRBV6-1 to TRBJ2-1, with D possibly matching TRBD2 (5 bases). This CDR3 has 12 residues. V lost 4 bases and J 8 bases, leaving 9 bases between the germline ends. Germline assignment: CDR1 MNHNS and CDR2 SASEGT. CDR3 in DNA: TGTGCCAGCAGTGTACTGAGGGATGAGCAGTTCTTC. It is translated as CASSVLRDEQFF.

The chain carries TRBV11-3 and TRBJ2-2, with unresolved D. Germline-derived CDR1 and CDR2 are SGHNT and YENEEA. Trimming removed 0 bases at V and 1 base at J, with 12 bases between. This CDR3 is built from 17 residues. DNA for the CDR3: TGTGCCAGCAGCTTAGACGAGACGGGCAGGAACACCGGGGAGCTGTTTTTT. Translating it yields CASSLDETGRNTGELFF.

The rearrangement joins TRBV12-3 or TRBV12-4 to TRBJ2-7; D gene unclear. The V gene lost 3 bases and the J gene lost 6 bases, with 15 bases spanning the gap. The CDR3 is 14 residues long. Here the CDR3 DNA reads TGTGCCAGCAGTTTCAGATCGGTCCGTTCCGAGCAGTACTTC. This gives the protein CASSFRSVRSEQYF.

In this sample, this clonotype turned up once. The CDR3 bases are TGTGCCAGCAGCCAAGGCAAGAACTATGGCTACACCTTC. It translates to CASSQGKNYGYTF. The V gene is TRBV14, the J gene TRBJ1-2; D gene unclear. The length of the CDR3 is 13 residues. V was cut by 1 base and J by 2 bases, with 5 bases left in between. Germline CDR1 and CDR2: SGHDN and FVKESK.

CDR3 in amino acids: CASSLSSGSSTDTQYF. In DNA, the CDR3 is TGCGCCAGCAGCCTATCTAGCGGATCTAGCACAGATACGCAGTATTTT. This rearrangement joins TRBV4-3 to TRBJ2-3; 7 bases map to TRBD2. The CDR3 extends over 16 amino acids. Germline CDR1 is LGHNA and CDR2 is YSLEER. Trimming took 4 bases from V and 0 from J; bases not matched to a gene: 7.

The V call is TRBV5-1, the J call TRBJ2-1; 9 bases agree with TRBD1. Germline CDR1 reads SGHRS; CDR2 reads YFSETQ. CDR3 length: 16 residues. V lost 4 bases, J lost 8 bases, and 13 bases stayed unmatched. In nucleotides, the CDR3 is TGCGCCAGCAGCCAACGACAACAGGGGGCTGGTGATGAGCAGTTCTTC. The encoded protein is CASSQRQQGAGDEQFF.